This T cell receptor (beta chain) was documented in a study of CD8 T cells in ankylosing spondylitis. TCRdb re-derived calls from the 5' RACE reads in MiXCR, one entry per CDR3 protein. The repertoire holds around 150,000 distinct CDR3 sequences, with roughly 18% as singletons. Germline values: CDR1 KGHSH, CDR2 LQKENI. Between the trimmed V and J ends, which lost 6 bases and 8 bases, there was a span of 16 bases. CDR3 length equals 13 residues. Sequencing was carried out using blood, either unsorted or a sorted T cell fraction (not recorded which). The TCR originated in a male donor with ankylosing spondylitis or in good health (not recorded which). This rearrangement joins TRBV18 to TRBJ1-2; D is unresolved. The CDR3 DNA sequence: TGTGCCAGCTCGCAAAGTGAATCCTGGGGCTACACCTTC. Its protein product is CASSQSESWGYTF. The variable domain in full, completed from reference TRBV18 and TRBJ1-2, reads NAGVMQNPRHLVRRRGQEARLRCSPMKGHSHVYWYRQLPEEGLKFMVYLQKENIIDESGMPKERFSAEFPKEGPSILRIQQVVRGDSAAYFCASSQSESWGYTFGSGTRLTVV.